The 19 T cell receptor beta chains in this list originate from one sample, sequenced in a study of low-dose radiotherapy and immunotherapy resistance in tumors. Time point defined: after trial treatment. Treatment indicated: LDRT plus nivolumab, ipilimumab, low-dose cyclophosphamide and aspirin (RACIN trial). TRAV- and TRBV-specific primers were used for first-strand cDNA, which covered alpha and beta chains. A constant-region primer paired with the V-primer adapter amplified TCRs over about 20 PCR cycles. TCRdb re-analysed the reads in MiXCR, keeping a single row per CDR3 protein. The table includes under 95,000 distinct CDR3 sequences, around 17% detected once. This material consisted of PBMCs, taken after low-dose radiotherapy plus immunotherapy. The receptors originated from a male donor with prostate cancer.

This clonotype was seen many times. The rearrangement joins TRBV7-2 to TRBJ1-1; TRBD1 matches at 8 bases. This CDR3 contains 15 residues. Germline V CDR1 and CDR2: SGHTA, FQGNSA. Trimming at V came to 5 bases and at J to 1 base, leaving 6 bases not matched to a gene. The CDR3 bases are TGTGCCAGCAGCCACGGGACAGGTGGGAACACTGAAGCTTTCTTT. It encodes CASSHGTGGNTEAFF.

This clonotype has at least ten counts. The chain links TRBV29-1 to TRBJ2-3; the match to TRBD2 covers 9 bases. The J segment lost 1 base and the V segment lost 6 bases, leaving 11 bases of the junction unmatched. The CDR3 runs 16 residues. CDR1 SQVTM and CDR2 ANQGSEA come from the germline V gene. The CDR3: CSVAGGRVRGTDTQYF. In DNA form, the CDR3 reads TGCAGCGTCGCGGGGGGGAGGGTTAGAGGCACAGATACGCAGTATTTT.

The table lists this clonotype with many counts. This chain uses TRBV30 with TRBJ2-3; TRBD2 is a possible D gene (5 bases). Germline CDR1 is GTSNPN and CDR2 is SVGIG (reference sequence). CDR3 length: 14 residues. The ends were cut back, 3 bases at V and 0 bases at J, with 10 bases in the middle. CDR3 coding DNA: TGTGCCTGGAGGCGAGCGGCTAGCACAGATACGCAGTATTTT. Translation gives CAWRRAASTDTQYF.

This clonotype was detected many times. The chain recombines TRBV4-2 with TRBJ1-4; the D is unclear. Germline CDR1 is LGHNA and CDR2 is YNFKEQ. Deletions cut 0 bases from V and 5 bases from J, with 19 bases between. The CDR3 contains 18 residues. The CDR3 DNA is TGTGCCAGCAGCCAAGATCTGCTTCGGCCAGACCTAAATGAAAAACTGTTTTTT. It encodes CASSQDLLRPDLNEKLFF.

For this clonotype: The likely explanation is a read error, given a far larger clone one base away. The chain uses TRBV11-3 and TRBJ2-5; the match to TRBD2 covers 13 bases. The end of the DNA is better explained by TRBJ2-7, so the J call may be wrong. CDR1 and CDR2 (germline): SGHNT, YENEEA. This CDR3 has 15 amino acids. CDR3 DNA: TGTGCCAGCAGCGGGCAGGGACTAGCGGGATACGAGCAGTACTTC. This gives the protein CASSGQGLAGYEQYF.

This clonotype was seen at least ten times. The chain couples TRBV2 to TRBJ2-6; D possibly corresponds to TRBD2 (5 bases). The CDR3 has 16 residues. V dropped 5 bases and J dropped 11 bases, with 22 bases sitting between them. CDR1 is SNHLY and CDR2 is FYNNEI in the germline V gene. DNA of the CDR3: TGTGCCAGCAGTCGGGAAGGGCCAGATCGCTTCCACGTCCTGACTTTC. Protein product: CASSREGPDRFHVLTF.

This clonotype was detected ten times or more. The V and J genes are TRBV2 and TRBJ2-7, with D possibly matching TRBD1 (6 bases). V was pared by 6 bases and J by 6 bases, with 15 bases between. The CDR3 sequence is 13 residues long. Germline V CDR1 and CDR2: SNHLY, FYNNEI. The CDR3, as DNA: TGTGCCAGCAGGCCTCAGGGGTGGGGCGAGCAGTACTTC. It codes for CASRPQGWGEQYF.

The V gene is TRBV5-1, the J gene TRBJ2-1; 11 positions agree with TRBD2. V shed 6 bases and J 7 bases; nucleotides not matched to a gene: 12. In germline, CDR1 is SGHRS, CDR2 YFSETQ. CDR3 size: 16 residues. The CDR3 bases are TGCGCCAGCACTTTGGGCGGGACTAGCGGAACGAATGAGCAGTTCTTC. Protein: CASTLGGTSGTNEQFF.

J is TRBJ2-1 and V is TRBV20-1, with 9 bases aligning to TRBD2. CDR3 length equals 15 residues. CDR1 and CDR2 from the germline V gene are DFQATT and SNEGSKA (reference sequence). V gave up 0 bases and J gave up 9 bases; unmatched junction bases: 9. The CDR3 DNA reads TGCAGTGCTAGAGATCGCGCGGGAGGGCCGGGTGAGCAGTTCTTC. It encodes CSARDRAGGPGEQFF.

Ten or more counts support this clonotype. The gene calls are TRBV6-5 and TRBJ2-7; 9 positions agree with TRBD2. CDR3 length: 19 amino acids. Germline V gene lookup returns CDR1 MNHEY and CDR2 SVGAGI. V lost 4 bases, J lost 2 bases, and 18 bases stayed unmatched. For the CDR3, the DNA is TGTGCCAGCAGTTTGAACTTTGACCGTAGCGGGAGATTGCCCTACGAGCAGTACTTC. It specifies CASSLNFDRSGRLPYEQYF.

In this sample, this clonotype turned up many times. The chain joins TRBV20-1 to TRBJ2-7, with D perhaps matching TRBD2 (5 bases). Germline CDR1 is DFQATT and CDR2 is SNEGSKA (reference sequence). The CDR3 extends over 15 amino acids. The V gene lost 0 bases and the J gene lost 0 bases, with 12 bases spanning the gap. CDR3 sequence reads: CSARENSAFSYEQYF. As DNA, the CDR3 is TGCAGTGCTAGAGAGAATAGCGCTTTCTCCTACGAGCAGTACTTC.

This clonotype has at least ten counts. The chain recombines TRBV10-3 with TRBJ2-2; D is unclear. Between the trimmed V and J ends, which lost 4 bases and 4 bases, there was a span of 10 bases. The germline V gene encodes CDR1 ENHRY and CDR2 SYGVKD. The CDR3 has 14 amino acids. The CDR3 here is CAISGTGPTGELFF. The CDR3 DNA reads as TGTGCCATCAGTGGAACGGGTCCCACCGGGGAGCTGTTTTTT.

In its sample, this clonotype was seen many times. V and J are TRBV6-6 and TRBJ1-2; maybe TRBD1 (5 bases). Trimming removed 6 bases at V and 2 bases at J, with 10 bases between. The CDR3 is 13 amino acids. CDR1 and CDR2 (germline): MNHNY, SVGAGI (reference sequence). CDR3 amino acids: CASRVGRNYGYTF. CDR3 in DNA: TGTGCCAGCAGGGTGGGACGGAACTATGGCTACACCTTC.

This chain uses TRBV6-2 or TRBV6-3 with TRBJ2-3; TRBD2 aligns across 10 bases. The ends lost 2 bases at V and 2 bases at J; junction bases unmatched: 1. Germline assignment: CDR1 MNHEY and CDR2 SVGEGT. The CDR3 runs 15 residues. The CDR3, as DNA: TGTGCCAGCAGTTACCTAGCGGGAGCCACAGATACGCAGTATTTT. This sequence encodes CASSYLAGATDTQYF.

This clonotype was seen at least ten times. The chain joins TRBV18 to TRBJ2-5; 8 bases fit TRBD1. CDR1 is KGHSH and CDR2 is LQKENI in the germline V gene. The V segment lost 5 bases and the J segment 5 bases; nucleotides outside the gene matches: 4. This CDR3 contains 13 residues. Written as DNA, the CDR3 is TGTGCCAGCTCAATCAGGGGGCTGGAGACCCAGTACTTC. It encodes CASSIRGLETQYF.

The chain is built from TRBV10-3 and TRBJ2-7; the match to TRBD2 covers 8 bases. This CDR3 has 13 residues. Germline CDR1 is ENHRY and CDR2 is SYGVKD. With V trimmed by 7 bases and J by 4 bases, 6 bases remained unmatched. The CDR3 region has the DNA TGTGCCATCACTCGGGAGGGCGGGTACGAGCAGTACTTC. Its protein is CAITREGGYEQYF.

This clonotype was recorded many times. The rearrangement links TRBV12-3 or TRBV12-4 to TRBJ1-5; D unresolved. The V end was cut by 3 bases, the J end by 4 bases, with 4 bases between. This CDR3 is built from 12 residues. The CDR3 nucleotides read TGTGCCAGCAGTTTGGAGAATCAGCCCCAGCATTTT. Its protein is CASSLENQPQHF.

Many counts were recorded for this clonotype. The rearrangement joins TRBV4-3 to TRBJ2-5; a weak D match, TRBD1 (6 bases). This CDR3 contains 14 residues. V was shortened by 2 bases and J by 4 bases, with 11 bases between the two germline ends. Germline V gives CDR1 LGHNA, CDR2 YSLEER. The CDR3 DNA sequence: TGCGCCAGCAGCCAACCGGGGACATTAGAGACCCAGTACTTC. It specifies CASSQPGTLETQYF.

This clonotype has ten or more counts. This chain connects TRBV19 to TRBJ1-5; D call uncertain. The CDR3 spans 16 residues. Germline V gene sequence: CDR1 LNHDA, CDR2 SQIVND (reference sequence). V lost 5 bases to trimming and J lost 0 bases, with 14 bases between them. The CDR3 sequence is CASSASPIYSNQPQHF. The CDR3 DNA is TGTGCCAGTAGTGCCAGCCCCATATATAGCAATCAGCCCCAGCATTTT.